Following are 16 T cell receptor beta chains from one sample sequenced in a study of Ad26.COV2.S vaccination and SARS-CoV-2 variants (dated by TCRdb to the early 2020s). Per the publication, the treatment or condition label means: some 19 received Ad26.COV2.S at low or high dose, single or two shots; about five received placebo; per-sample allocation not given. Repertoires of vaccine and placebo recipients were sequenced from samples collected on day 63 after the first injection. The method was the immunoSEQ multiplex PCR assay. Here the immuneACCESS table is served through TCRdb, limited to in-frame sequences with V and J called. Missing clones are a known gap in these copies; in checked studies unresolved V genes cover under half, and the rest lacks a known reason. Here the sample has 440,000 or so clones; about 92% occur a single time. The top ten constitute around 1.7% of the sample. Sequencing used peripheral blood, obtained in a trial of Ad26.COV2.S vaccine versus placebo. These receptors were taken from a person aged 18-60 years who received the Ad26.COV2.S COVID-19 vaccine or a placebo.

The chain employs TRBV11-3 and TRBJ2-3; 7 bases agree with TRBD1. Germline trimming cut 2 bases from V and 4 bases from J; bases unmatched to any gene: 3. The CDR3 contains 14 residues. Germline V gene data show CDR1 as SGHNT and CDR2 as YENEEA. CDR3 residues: CASSLYQGADTQYF. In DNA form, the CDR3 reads TGTGCCAGCAGCTTATATCAGGGGGCAGATACGCAGTATTTT.

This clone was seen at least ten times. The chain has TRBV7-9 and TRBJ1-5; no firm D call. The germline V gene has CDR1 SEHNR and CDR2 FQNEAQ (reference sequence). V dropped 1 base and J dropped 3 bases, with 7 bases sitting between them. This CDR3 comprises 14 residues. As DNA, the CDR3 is TGTGCCAGCAGCTTAGGAACAGCCAATCAGCCCCAGCATTTT. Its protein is CASSLGTANQPQHF.

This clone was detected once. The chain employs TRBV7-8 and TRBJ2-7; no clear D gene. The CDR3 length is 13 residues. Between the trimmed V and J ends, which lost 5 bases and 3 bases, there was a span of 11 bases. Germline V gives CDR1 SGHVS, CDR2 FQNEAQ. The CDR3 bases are TGTGCCAGCAGCCCCCAAGGTCGCTACGAGCAGTACTTC. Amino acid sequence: CASSPQGRYEQYF.

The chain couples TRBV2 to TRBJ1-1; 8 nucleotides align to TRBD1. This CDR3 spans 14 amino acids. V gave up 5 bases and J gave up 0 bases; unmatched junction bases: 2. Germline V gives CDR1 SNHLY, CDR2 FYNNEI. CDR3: CASSRQGMNTEAFF. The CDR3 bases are TGTGCCAGCAGTCGACAGGGGATGAACACTGAAGCTTTCTTT.

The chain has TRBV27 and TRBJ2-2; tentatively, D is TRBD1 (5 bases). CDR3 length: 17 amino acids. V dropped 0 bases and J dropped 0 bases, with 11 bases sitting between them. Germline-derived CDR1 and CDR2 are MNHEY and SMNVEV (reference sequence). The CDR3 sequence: CASSLSVRASNTGELFF. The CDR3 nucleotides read TGTGCCAGCAGTTTATCAGTCAGGGCCTCGAACACCGGGGAGCTGTTTTTT.

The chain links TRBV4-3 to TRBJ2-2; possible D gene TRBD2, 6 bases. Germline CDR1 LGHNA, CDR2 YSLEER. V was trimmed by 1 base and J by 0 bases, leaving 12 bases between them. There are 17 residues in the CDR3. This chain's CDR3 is CASSQGGAGTNTGELFF. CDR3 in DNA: TGCGCCAGCAGCCAAGGTGGGGCGGGGACGAACACCGGGGAGCTGTTTTTT.

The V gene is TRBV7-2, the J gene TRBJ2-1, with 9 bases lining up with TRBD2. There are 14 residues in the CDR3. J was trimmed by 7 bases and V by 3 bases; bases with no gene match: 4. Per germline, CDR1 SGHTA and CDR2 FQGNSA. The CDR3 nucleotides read TGTGCCAGCAGCTTCGGCGGGGGGGAAAATGAGCAGTTCTTC. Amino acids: CASSFGGGENEQFF.

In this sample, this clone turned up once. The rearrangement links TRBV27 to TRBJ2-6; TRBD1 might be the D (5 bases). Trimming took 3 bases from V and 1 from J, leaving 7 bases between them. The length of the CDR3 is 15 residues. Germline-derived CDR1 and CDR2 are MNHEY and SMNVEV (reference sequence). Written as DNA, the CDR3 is TGTGCCAGCAGTTTTCAGGGATCTGGGGCCAACGTCCTGACTTTC. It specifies CASSFQGSGANVLTF.

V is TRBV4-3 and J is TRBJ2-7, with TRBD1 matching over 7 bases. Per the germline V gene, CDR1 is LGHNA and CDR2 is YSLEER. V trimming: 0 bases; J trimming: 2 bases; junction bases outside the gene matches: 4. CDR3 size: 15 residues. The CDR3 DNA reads TGCGCCAGCAGCCAAGATAACAGGGGACCCTACGAGCAGTACTTC. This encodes CASSQDNRGPYEQYF.

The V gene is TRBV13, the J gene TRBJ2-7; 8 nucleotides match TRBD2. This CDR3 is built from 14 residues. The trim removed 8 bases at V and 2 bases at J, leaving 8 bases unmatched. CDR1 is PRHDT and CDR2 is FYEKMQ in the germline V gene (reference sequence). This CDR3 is CASSIAGGTYEQYF. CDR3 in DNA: TGTGCCAGCTCGATTGCGGGGGGAACCTACGAGCAGTACTTC.

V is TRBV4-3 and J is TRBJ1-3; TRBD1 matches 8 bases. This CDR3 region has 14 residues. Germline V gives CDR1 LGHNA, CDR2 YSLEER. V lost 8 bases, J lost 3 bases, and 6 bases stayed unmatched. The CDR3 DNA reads TGCGCCAGCGGGACACAGGGGGTTGGAAACACCATATATTTT. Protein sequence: CASGTQGVGNTIYF.

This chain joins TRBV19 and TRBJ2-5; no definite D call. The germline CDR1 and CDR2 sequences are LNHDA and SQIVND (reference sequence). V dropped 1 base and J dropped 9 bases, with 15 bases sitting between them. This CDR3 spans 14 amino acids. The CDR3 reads CASSIGTGPWAQYF. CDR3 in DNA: TGTGCCAGTAGTATAGGGACCGGACCTTGGGCCCAGTACTTC.

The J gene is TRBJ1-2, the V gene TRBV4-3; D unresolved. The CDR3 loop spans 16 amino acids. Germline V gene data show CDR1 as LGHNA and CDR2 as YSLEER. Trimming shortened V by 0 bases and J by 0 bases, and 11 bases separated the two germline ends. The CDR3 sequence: CASSQDLGRANYGYTF. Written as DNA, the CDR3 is TGCGCCAGCAGCCAAGATTTAGGGCGAGCTAACTATGGCTACACCTTC.

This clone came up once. CDR3 sequence (DNA): TGTGCCAGCAGCTTTAACAGGGCGGTCCAAGAGACCCAGTACTTC. Amino acid sequence: CASSFNRAVQETQYF. The V and J genes are TRBV11-2 and TRBJ2-5, with D tentatively TRBD1 (6 bases). The germline CDR1 and CDR2 sequences are SGHAT and FQNNGV. The CDR3 is 15 residues long. Trimming took off 3 bases at V and 1 base at J, with 12 bases between the two ends.

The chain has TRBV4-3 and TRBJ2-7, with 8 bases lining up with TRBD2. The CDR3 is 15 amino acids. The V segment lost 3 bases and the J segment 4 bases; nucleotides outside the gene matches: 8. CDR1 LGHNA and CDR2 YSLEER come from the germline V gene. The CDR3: CASSHVRTSSYEQYF. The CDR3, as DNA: TGCGCCAGCAGCCATGTCAGGACTAGCAGTTACGAGCAGTACTTC.

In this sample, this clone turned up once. CDR3 residues: CASSGRRVGNEQFF. CDR3 in DNA: TGTGCCAGCAGCGGCCGGAGGGTCGGTAATGAGCAGTTCTTC. This sequence joins TRBV7-2 and TRBJ2-1; TRBD2 is a possible D gene (6 bases). Germline CDR1 SGHTA, CDR2 FQGNSA. The CDR3 is made up of 14 amino acids. V lost 5 bases and J lost 7, with 15 bases in between. Supplemented by reference TRBV7-2 and TRBJ2-1, the full variable domain reads GAGVSQSPSNKVTEKGKDVELRCDPISGHTALYWYRQSLGQGLEFLIYFQGNSAPDKSGLPSDRFSAERTGGSVSTLTIQRTQQEDSAVYLCASSGRRVGNEQFFGPGTRLTVL.